This T cell receptor beta chain was recovered during a study of T cell responses to AZD1222 COVID-19 vaccine. Sequenced by immunoSEQ multiplex PCR; TCRdb stores in-frame clones only, minus some. The repertoire holds about 67,000 clones, with 84% as singletons. CDR3 length equals 13 residues. V gave up 1 base and J gave up 5 bases, with 8 bases separating them. CDR1 is LGHNA, CDR2 YSLEER, per germline. This chain links TRBV4-3 with TRBJ1-2, with D unclear. This material consisted of peripheral blood, taken on day 0 of AZD1222 vaccination. This clonotype was sampled from an adult in good health. The CDR3 DNA reads as TGCGCCAGCAGCCAAGTTGAAGCTTATGGCTACACCTTC. This codes for CASSQVEAYGYTF.